Sequencing of this TCR beta chain was carried out in a study of monozygotic twins with inflammatory bowel disease. Findings and caveats of the study: For IBD patients, clonotypes shared with others were fewer than for healthy twins, especially with disease activity. The data offered no way to tell different T cell subtypes apart.

The germline V gene encodes CDR1 KGHSH and CDR2 LQKENI. The CDR3 consists of 16 residues. With respect to this clonotype: Its antigen is not identified.

From the 5' RACE reads, TCRdb lists one entry per CDR3 protein and no DNA. Its listing shows about 450,000 distinct CDR3 sequences. Sequences were obtained from blood. This TCR was recovered from a human donor with ulcerative colitis or Crohn's disease, or a healthy co-twin of an affected twin (not recorded which). The V and J genes are TRBV18 and TRBJ1-5. The chain's CDR3 is CASSPIGSSGLQPQHF.